These 12 T cell receptor beta chains were all obtained from the same sample, sequenced in a study of cytomegalovirus exposure and HLA in healthy donors. Primers included in the PCR were 60 Vbeta and 13 Jbeta primers. Method: immunoSEQ multiplex PCR; TCRdb's copy keeps in-frame clones and lacks some. Found here are about 160,000 clones, 80% to 85% of them singletons; the top ten hold more than 1.5%. Material: PBMCs. The receptors stem from a man younger than 35 in good health and CMV-seronegative.

The V gene is TRBV28, the J gene TRBJ2-1, with D possibly TRBD2 on 6 matching bases. Germline assignment: CDR1 MDHEN and CDR2 SYDVKM. Deletions cut 3 bases from V and 6 bases from J, with 12 bases between. The CDR3 runs to 14 residues. CDR3 region: CASSFAGDSNEQFF. The DNA of the CDR3 is TGTGCCAGCAGTTTTGCCGGGGACTCCAATGAGCAGTTCTTC. The whole variable domain, filled in from reference TRBV28 and TRBJ2-1, reads DVKVTQSSRYLVKRTGEKVFLECVQDMDHENMFWYRQDPGLGLRLIYFSYDVKMKEKGDIPEGYSVSREKKERFSLILESASTNQTSMYLCASSFAGDSNEQFFGPGTRLTVL.

The CDR3 protein is CASSVYGTSDGTDTQYF. CDR3 in DNA: TGTGCCAGCAGCGTATATGGGACTAGCGATGGCACAGATACGCAGTATTTT. The chain is built from TRBV9 and TRBJ2-3, with 10 bases fitting TRBD2. This CDR3 is built from 17 residues. Germline assignment: CDR1 SGDLS and CDR2 YYNGEE. Unmatched junction bases numbered 6, after V lost 1 base and J lost 1 base.

CDR3 in amino acids: CASRHRGLGYGYTF. CDR3 DNA sequence: TGTGCCAGCAGGCACAGGGGGCTGGGCTATGGCTACACCTTC. The chain carries TRBV6-5 and TRBJ1-2, with TRBD1 matching 9 bases. The CDR3 length is 14 residues. In germline, CDR1 is MNHEY, CDR2 SVGAGI. Trimming at V came to 6 bases and at J to 4 bases, leaving 6 bases not matched to a gene.

This clone was detected once. This chain uses TRBV29-1 with TRBJ2-1; 8 bases are a match to TRBD1. Germline CDR1 reads SQVTM; CDR2 reads ANQGSEA. Germline trimming cut 6 bases from V and 7 bases from J; bases unmatched to any gene: 2. This CDR3 comprises 11 residues. The CDR3 DNA is TGCAGCGTCGACAGGGGTAATGAGCAGTTCTTC. Its protein product is CSVDRGNEQFF.

With respect to this clone: An end of the junction does not agree with germline; a read error may underlie this. The chain is built from TRBV7-9 and TRBJ2-2; D ambiguous. CDR3 size: 13 residues. From germline, CDR1 is SEHNR and CDR2 FQNEAQ (reference sequence). In nucleotides, the CDR3 is TGTTCCAGCAGCACAAGAATCACCGGGGAGCTGTTTTTT. It specifies CSSSTRITGELFF.

V usage is TRBV7-2 and J usage is TRBJ2-1; 10 bases fit TRBD2. Trimming removed 5 bases from V and 4 bases from J; junction bases left unmatched: 8. The V gene's germline CDR1 is SGHTA and CDR2 FQGNSA. The CDR3 consists of 16 residues. The CDR3 sequence: CASSPGGLADYNEQFF. For the CDR3, the DNA is TGTGCCAGCAGCCCGGGTGGACTAGCGGATTACAATGAGCAGTTCTTC.

This rearrangement joins TRBV18 to TRBJ1-2; D is ambiguous. Trimming removed 3 bases from V and 3 bases from J, with 14 bases in between. The CDR3 covers 15 residues. CDR1 is KGHSH, CDR2 LQKENI, per germline. The CDR3 DNA reads TGTGCCAGCTCACCCCTCGTGGGGAGGGACTATGGCTACACCTTC. Translated, it gives CASSPLVGRDYGYTF.

The rearrangement links TRBV6-4 to TRBJ2-3, with a possible D match to TRBD2 (6 bases). Trimming stripped 2 bases from V and 5 bases from J, with 14 bases between. CDR1 and CDR2 (germline): MRHNA, SNTAGT. This CDR3 spans 15 amino acids. The CDR3 DNA reads as TGTGCCAGCAGTGACCGGCAGGGAGGTGGAGATACGCAGTATTTT. Protein sequence: CASSDRQGGGDTQYF.

The CDR3 sequence is CASSSTGESPLHF. The CDR3 nucleotides read TGCGCCAGCAGCTCTACAGGGGAGTCACCCCTCCACTTT. The rearrangement links TRBV5-1 to TRBJ1-6; 7 bases match TRBD1. This CDR3 has 13 amino acids. CDR1 SGHRS and CDR2 YFSETQ come from the germline V gene. With 3 bases clipped from V and 10 bases from J, the junction kept 4 bases outside the gene matches.

The rearrangement uses TRBV18 and TRBJ2-2; 8 bases align to TRBD1. The CDR3 extends over 16 amino acids. The V and J ends lost 6 bases and 5 bases, in that order; junction bases with no gene match: 11. The germline V gene has CDR1 KGHSH and CDR2 LQKENI. The CDR3 DNA reads as TGTGCCAGCTCCCGCACCAGGACAGGGCAGACCGGGGAGCTGTTTTTT. Translated: CASSRTRTGQTGELFF.

The rearrangement uses TRBV15 and TRBJ1-6; possible D gene TRBD1, 6 bases. Germline V gene sequence: CDR1 LNHNV, CDR2 YYDKDF (reference sequence). V lost 3 bases and J lost 6, with 12 bases in between. The CDR3 contains 15 residues. Here the CDR3 reads CATSSGTRTNSPLHF. DNA for the CDR3: TGTGCCACCAGCAGTGGGACAAGAACTAATTCACCCCTCCACTTT. Full variable domain (remainder filled in from reference TRBV15 and TRBJ1-6): DAMVIQNPRYQVTQFGKPVTLSCSQTLNHNVMYWYQQKSSQAPKLLFHYYDKDFNNEADTPDNFQSRRPNTSFCFLDIRSPGLGDTAMYLCATSSGTRTNSPLHFGNGTRLTVT.

V usage is TRBV5-1 and J usage is TRBJ2-1, with 9 bases aligning to TRBD2. Germline trimming cut 1 base from V and 6 bases from J; bases unmatched to any gene: 8. From germline, CDR1 is SGHRS and CDR2 YFSETQ. This CDR3 is 16 amino acids long. The CDR3 DNA sequence: TGCGCCAGCAGCTTGCCTGGCGGGGGGGCGCCCAATGAGCAGTTCTTC. This translates into CASSLPGGGAPNEQFF.